This TCR beta chain originates from a study of blood T cell repertoires in COVID-19. Overall study context: The United States, Italy and Spain supplied acute and convalescent COVID-19 samples. Sources were T cells, B-cell-depleted T cells, or PBMCs; the material itself was cDNA or gDNA.

This clone is labeled medium-sized. Germline V gene lookup returns CDR1 MNHEY and CDR2 SVGEGT. Trimming at V came to 0 bases and at J to 6 bases, leaving 13 bases not matched to a gene. The CDR3 has 18 residues. In the original analysis: From reference gene primer amplification, estimates of nucleated cell counts were derived. Using immunoSEQ multiplex PCR, the repertoire was profiled, and TCRdb retains in-frame clones only, with some absent. From that table come the V and J calls and clone size; the DNA was used to work out D and trimming. The profile shows about 120,000 clones, 70% to 80% of them singletons.

The rearrangement uses TRBV6-2 or TRBV6-3 and TRBJ2-7; 11 nucleotides agree with TRBD2. The clonotype comes from a man aged 50-60 years with acute or convalescent COVID-19. Sequenced input: peripheral blood. This CDR3 is CASSYSPTLAGGQGEQYF. The CDR3 DNA sequence: TGTGCCAGCAGTTACTCCCCGACTTTAGCGGGGGGGCAAGGCGAGCAGTACTTC.